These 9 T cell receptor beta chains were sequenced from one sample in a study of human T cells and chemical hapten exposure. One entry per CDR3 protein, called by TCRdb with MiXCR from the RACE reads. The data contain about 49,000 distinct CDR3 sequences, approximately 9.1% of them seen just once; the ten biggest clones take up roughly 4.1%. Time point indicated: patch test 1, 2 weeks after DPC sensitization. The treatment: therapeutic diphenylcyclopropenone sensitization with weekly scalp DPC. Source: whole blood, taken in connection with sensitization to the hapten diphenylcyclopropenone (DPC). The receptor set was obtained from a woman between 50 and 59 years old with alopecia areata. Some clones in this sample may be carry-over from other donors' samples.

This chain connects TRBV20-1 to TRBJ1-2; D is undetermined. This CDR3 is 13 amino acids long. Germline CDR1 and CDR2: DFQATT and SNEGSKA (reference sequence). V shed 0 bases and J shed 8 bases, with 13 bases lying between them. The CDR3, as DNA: TGCAGTGCTAGAGATAGGAGGATAATAGGCTACACCTTC. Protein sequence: CSARDRRIIGYTF.

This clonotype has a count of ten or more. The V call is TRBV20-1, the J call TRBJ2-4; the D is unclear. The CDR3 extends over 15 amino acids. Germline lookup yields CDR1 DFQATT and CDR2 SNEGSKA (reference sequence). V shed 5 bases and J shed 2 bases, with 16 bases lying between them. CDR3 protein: CSAHTTYRTKNIQYF. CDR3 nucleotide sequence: TGCAGTGCTCACACTACCTATAGGACCAAAAACATTCAGTACTTC.

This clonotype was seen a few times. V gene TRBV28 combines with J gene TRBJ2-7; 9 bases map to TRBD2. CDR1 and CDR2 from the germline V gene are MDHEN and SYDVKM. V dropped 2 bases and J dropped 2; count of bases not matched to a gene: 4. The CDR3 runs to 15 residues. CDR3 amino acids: CASSLNAGGPYEQYF. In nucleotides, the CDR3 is TGTGCCAGCAGTTTAAACGCGGGAGGGCCCTACGAGCAGTACTTC.

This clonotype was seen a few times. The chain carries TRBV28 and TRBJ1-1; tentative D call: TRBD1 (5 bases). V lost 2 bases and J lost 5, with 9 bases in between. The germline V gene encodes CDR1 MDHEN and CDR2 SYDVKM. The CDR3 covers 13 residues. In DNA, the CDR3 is TGTGCCAGCAGTTTAGGGGGAAGGACTGAAGCTTTCTTT. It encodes CASSLGGRTEAFF.

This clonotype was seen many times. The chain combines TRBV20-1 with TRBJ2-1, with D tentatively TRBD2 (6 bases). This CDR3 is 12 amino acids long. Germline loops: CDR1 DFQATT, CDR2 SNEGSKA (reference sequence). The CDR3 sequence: CRLWGGRNEQFF. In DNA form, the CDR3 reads TGCAGGTTATGGGGAGGAAGGAATGAGCAGTTCTTC.

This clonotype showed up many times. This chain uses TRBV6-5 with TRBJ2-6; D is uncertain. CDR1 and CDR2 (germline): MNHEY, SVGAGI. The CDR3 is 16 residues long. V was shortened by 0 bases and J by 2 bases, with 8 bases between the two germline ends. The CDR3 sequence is CASSYSRRPGANVLTF. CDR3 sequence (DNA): TGTGCCAGCAGTTACTCGCGCAGGCCTGGGGCCAACGTCCTGACTTTC.

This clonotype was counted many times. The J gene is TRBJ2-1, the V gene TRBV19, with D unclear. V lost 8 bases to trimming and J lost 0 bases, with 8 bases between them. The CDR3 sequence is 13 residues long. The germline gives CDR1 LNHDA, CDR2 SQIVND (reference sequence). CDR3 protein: CASADDSYNEQFF. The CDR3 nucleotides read TGTGCCAGTGCGGATGACTCCTACAATGAGCAGTTCTTC. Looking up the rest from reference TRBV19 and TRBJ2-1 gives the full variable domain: DGGITQSPKYLFRKEGQNVTLSCEQNLNHDAMYWYRQDPGQGLRLIYYSQIVNDFQKGDIAEGYSVSREKKESFPLTVTSAQKNPTAFYLCASADDSYNEQFFGPGTRLTVL.

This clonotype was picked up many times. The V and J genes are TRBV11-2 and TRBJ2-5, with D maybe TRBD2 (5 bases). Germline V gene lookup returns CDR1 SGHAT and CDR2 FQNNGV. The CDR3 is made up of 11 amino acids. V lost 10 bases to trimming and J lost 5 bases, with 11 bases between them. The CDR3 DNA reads TGTGCCACGGGATCGGACGAGACCCAGTACTTC. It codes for CATGSDETQYF.

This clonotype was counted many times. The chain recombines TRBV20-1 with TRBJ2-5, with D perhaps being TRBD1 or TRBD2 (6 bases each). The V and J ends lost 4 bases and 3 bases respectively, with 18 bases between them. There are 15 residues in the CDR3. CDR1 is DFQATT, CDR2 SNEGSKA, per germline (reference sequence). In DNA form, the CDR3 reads TGCAGTGCTACAGGGCAGGGGAGGCGAAAAGAGACCCAGTACTTC. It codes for CSATGQGRRKETQYF.